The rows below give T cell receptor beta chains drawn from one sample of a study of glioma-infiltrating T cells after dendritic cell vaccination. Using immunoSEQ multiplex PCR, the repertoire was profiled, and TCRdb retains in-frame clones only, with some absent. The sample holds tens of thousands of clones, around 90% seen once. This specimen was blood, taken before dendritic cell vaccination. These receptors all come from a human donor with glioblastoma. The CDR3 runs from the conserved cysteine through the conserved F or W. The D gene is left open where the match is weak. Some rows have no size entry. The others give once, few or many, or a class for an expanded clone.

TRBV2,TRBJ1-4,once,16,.,TGTGCCAGCAGTGACCTGGGGGCGGTGACTAATGAAAAACTGTTTTTT,CASSDLGAVTNEKLFF
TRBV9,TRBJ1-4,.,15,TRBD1,TGTGCCAGCAGCACAACAGGGGTAGTAGGAGAAAAACTGTTTTTT,CASSTTGVVGEKLFF
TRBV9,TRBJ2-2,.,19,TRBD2,TGTGCCAGCAGCCTACAACAGGGGCTAGCGGGAGGGCCGGTCGGGGAGCTGTTTTTT,CASSLQQGLAGGPVGELFF
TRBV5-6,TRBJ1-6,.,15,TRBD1,TGTGCCAGCAGCGGGACAGCCGAGGGTAATTCACCCCTCCACTTT,CASSGTAEGNSPLHF
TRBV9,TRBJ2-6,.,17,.,TGTGCCAGCAGCGTAGACGTACTGAGCTCTGGGGCCAACGTCCTGACTTTC,CASSVDVLSSGANVLTF
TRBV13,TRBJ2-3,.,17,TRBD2,TGTGCCAGCAGCTCTCCCGGGACTAGCGGCAGGGGGGATACGCAGTATTTT,CASSSPGTSGRGDTQYF
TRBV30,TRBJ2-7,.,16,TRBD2,TGTGCCTGGAAGTACCTTGGGACTAGCGGTTCCTACGAGCAGTACTTC,CAWKYLGTSGSYEQYF
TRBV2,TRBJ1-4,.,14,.,TGTGCCTGGAATGGGGGACTTGGTAATGAAAAACTGTTTTTT,CAWNGGLGNEKLFF
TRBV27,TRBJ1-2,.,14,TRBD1,TGTGCCAGCAGGAAGGGGGCCTCTAACTATGGCTACACCTTC,CASRKGASNYGYTF
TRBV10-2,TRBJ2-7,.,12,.,TGCGCCAGCAGTGTCGGGGGTCCTGTGCAGTACTTC,CASSVGGPVQYF
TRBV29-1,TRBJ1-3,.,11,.,TGCAGCGTTGACGCTGGAAACACCATATATTTT,CSVDAGNTIYF
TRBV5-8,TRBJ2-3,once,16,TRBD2,TGTGCCAGCAGCAGGAGGACTAGCGGGAGGGCAGATACGCAGTATTTT,CASSRRTSGRADTQYF
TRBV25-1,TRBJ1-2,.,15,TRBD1,TGTGCCAGCAGTACCCTACAGGGGGATGGAAATGGCTACACCTTC,CASSTLQGDGNGYTF
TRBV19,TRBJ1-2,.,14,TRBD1,TGTGCCAGTAGTTCGGACAGGGGAGGAGGGGGCTACACCTTC,CASSSDRGGGGYTF
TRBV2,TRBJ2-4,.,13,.,TGTGCCAGCAGGGCCGAACTAGGAAACATTCAGTACTTC,CASRAELGNIQYF
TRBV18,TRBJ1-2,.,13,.,TGTGCCAGCGCATTGACGCGGATCTATGGCTACACCTTC,CASALTRIYGYTF
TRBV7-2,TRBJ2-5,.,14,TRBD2,TGTGCCAGCAGCTTGACTAGCGGGAGAGTTACCCAGTACTTC,CASSLTSGRVTQYF
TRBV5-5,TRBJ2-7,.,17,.,TGTGCCAGCAGCTCTTGGTTGGGACTTCCAGTTCTCTACGAGCAGTACTTC,CASSSWLGLPVLYEQYF
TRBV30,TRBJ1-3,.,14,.,TGTGCCTGTCGAGTCTTTCACTCTGGAAACACCATATATTTT,CACRVFHSGNTIYF
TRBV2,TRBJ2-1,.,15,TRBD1,TGTGCCAGCAGTGTGGACAGGGGCGGCTACAATGAGCAGTTCTTC,CASSVDRGGYNEQFF
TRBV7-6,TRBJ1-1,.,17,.,TGTGCCAGCAGCTTCCTAAGCGAGAGGGCCGTTGACACTGAAGCTTTCTTT,CASSFLSERAVDTEAFF
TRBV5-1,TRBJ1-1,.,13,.,TGCGCCAGCAGCTTGGCGGCAGGGGCTGAAGCTTTCTTT,CASSLAAGAEAFF
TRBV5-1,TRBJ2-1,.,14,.,TGCGCCAGCAGCTTGGCAGGGAGGCACAATGAGCAGTTCTTC,CASSLAGRHNEQFF
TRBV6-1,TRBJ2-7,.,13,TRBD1,TGTGCCAGCAGGGTCAACAGGGGGCATGAGCAGTACTTC,CASRVNRGHEQYF
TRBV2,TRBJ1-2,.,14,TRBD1,TGTGCCAGCAGCACCGACAGGGCTAACTATGGCTACACCTTC,CASSTDRANYGYTF
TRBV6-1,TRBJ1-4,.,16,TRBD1,TGTGCCAGCAGTGGGGACAGGGCTCTTCAAGGGGAAAAACTGTTTTTT,CASSGDRALQGEKLFF
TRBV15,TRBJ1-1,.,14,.,TGTGCCACCAGCAGAGCAGGTATGCGTACTGAAGCTTTCTTT,CATSRAGMRTEAFF